The sequence of this T cell receptor beta chain was determined in a study of blood T cell repertoires in COVID-19. Study-level information: Collection of acute and convalescent COVID-19 samples took place in the United States, Italy and Spain.

Repertoires were generated with immunoSEQ multiplex PCR, while TCRdb's copy carries only in-frame clones and drops some. The sample has some 180,000 clones, 75% to 80% seen once. The sequenced sample was peripheral blood. This TCR was sampled from a woman in her forties or fifties with active or convalescent COVID-19.

The CDR3 DNA sequence: TGTGCCAGCAGCAGCCCCCAGGGGGTGGGTGGCTACACCTTC. Protein product: CASSSPQGVGGYTF. The V and J genes are TRBV7-2 and TRBJ1-2; TRBD1 matches at 7 bases. Per the germline V gene, CDR1 is SGHTA and CDR2 is FQGNSA. The CDR3 length is 14 residues. V trimming: 5 bases; J trimming: 7 bases; junction bases outside the gene matches: 10.